What follows are 10 T cell receptor beta chains derived from one specimen sequenced in a study of OX40 agonist ivuxolimab in advanced cancers. Libraries were prepared by immunoSEQ multiplex PCR; TCRdb keeps only in-frame clonotypes and omits some of them. Here the sample spans over 95,000 clones, around 83% being singletons. Sample: CD4+ or CD8+ T cells sorted from blood, taken in a trial of the OX40 agonist ivuxolimab. These receptors originate from an adult with an advanced solid tumor such as melanoma, head and neck, liver or kidney cancer.

The chain joins TRBV7-9 to TRBJ2-2, with unresolved D. Germline CDR1 and CDR2: SEHNR and FQNEAQ (reference sequence). The CDR3 has 18 amino acids. V dropped 2 bases and J dropped 0 bases, with 16 bases sitting between them. CDR3 DNA: TGTGCCAGCAGCTTACTTTTCTACGCGACCGCGAACACCGGGGAGCTGTTTTTT. Protein sequence: CASSLLFYATANTGELFF.

Notes on this clone: This same CDR3 is encoded by further DNA sequences in the sample. This sequence joins TRBV7-3 and TRBJ2-5, with 7 bases fitting TRBD2. Trimming took 5 bases from V and 5 from J; bases not matched to a gene: 17. Germline V gives CDR1 SGHTA, CDR2 FQGTGA. The CDR3 length is 17 residues. CDR3 region: CASSPGLGVSGAETQYF. CDR3 coding DNA: TGTGCCAGCAGCCCCGGACTAGGGGTCTCTGGCGCCGAGACCCAGTACTTC. Looking up the rest from reference TRBV7-3 and TRBJ2-5 gives the full variable domain: GAGVSQTPSNKVTEKGKYVELRCDPISGHTALYWYRQSLGQGPEFLIYFQGTGAADDSGLPNDRFFAVRPEGSVSTLKIQRTERGDSAVYLCASSPGLGVSGAETQYFGPGTRLLVL.

The V and J genes are TRBV7-2 and TRBJ1-5; D gene uncertain. The CDR3 is made up of 12 amino acids. The germline V and J ends were trimmed by 3 bases and 11 bases, with 11 bases remaining between them. The germline gives CDR1 SGHTA, CDR2 FQGNSA. The CDR3 sequence: CASSFPQGAQHF. The CDR3 nucleotides read TGTGCCAGCAGCTTCCCTCAAGGAGCCCAGCATTTT.

Notes on this clone: Other DNA sequences in this specimen translate into the identical CDR3. The rearrangement uses TRBV2 and TRBJ2-3; D unclear. Germline CDR1 and CDR2: SNHLY and FYNNEI. The CDR3 has 11 amino acids. V was shortened by 2 bases and J by 5 bases, with 2 bases between the two germline ends. The CDR3 DNA reads as TGTGCCAGCAGTGAAAGAGATACGCAGTATTTT. It encodes CASSERDTQYF.

The V gene is TRBV7-8, the J gene TRBJ1-1; D remains ambiguous. The germline CDR1 and CDR2 sequences are SGHVS and FQNEAQ. With 5 bases removed from V and 11 bases from J, the gap between germline ends came to 27 bases. This CDR3 has 16 amino acids. The CDR3 loop reads CASSAVRPQWLVRAFF. The CDR3 DNA is TGTGCCAGCAGCGCTGTTCGACCTCAATGGCTGGTTCGTGCTTTCTTT.

The chain uses TRBV2 and TRBJ1-2; D unresolved. The CDR3 contains 14 residues. V lost 5 bases and J lost 7, with 17 bases in between. CDR1 is SNHLY, CDR2 FYNNEI, per germline. The CDR3 DNA sequence: TGTGCCAGCAGTCTGGAACGGGCGCTGAGTGGCTACACCTTC. It yields the protein CASSLERALSGYTF.

The rearrangement joins TRBV28 to TRBJ1-5; D gene uncertain. Trimming pared 7 bases from V and 6 bases from J, leaving 10 bases between. This CDR3 has 12 residues. Germline lookup yields CDR1 MDHEN and CDR2 SYDVKM. The CDR3 coding sequence is TGTGCCAGCAACGCGGGGAGTCAGCCCCAGCATTTT. Translation gives CASNAGSQPQHF.

Details on this clone: Other DNA variants within this sample encode the same CDR3. The rearrangement joins TRBV6-5 to TRBJ1-1, with D maybe TRBD1 (6 bases). CDR3 length: 14 residues. With 0 bases removed from V and 4 bases from J, the gap between germline ends came to 9 bases. CDR1 is MNHEY, CDR2 SVGAGI, per germline. The CDR3 loop is CASSYSRGGTEAFF. For the CDR3, the DNA is TGTGCCAGCAGTTACTCCAGGGGAGGCACTGAAGCTTTCTTT.

This chain connects TRBV10-1 to TRBJ2-2, with a possible D match to TRBD2 (7 bases). The CDR3 consists of 14 residues. Looked up from germline, CDR1 is WNHNN and CDR2 is SYGVQD (reference sequence). V was cut by 9 bases and J by 4 bases, with 15 bases left in between. The CDR3 DNA reads as TGCGCCAGAAAGGGGGGGGGCGGCACCGGGGAGCTGTTTTTT. Its translation is CARKGGGGTGELFF.

The rearrangement links TRBV5-8 to TRBJ2-1; 8 bases map to TRBD2. Trimming at V came to 0 bases and at J to 7 bases, leaving 6 bases not matched to a gene. CDR3 length: 15 amino acids. Germline V gene lookup returns CDR1 SGHTS and CDR2 YDEGEE. The CDR3 DNA follows: TGTGCCAGCAGCTTGGATGCGGGAGGTGGGAATGAGCAGTTCTTC. The encoded protein is CASSLDAGGGNEQFF.